The T cell receptor (beta chain) described here comes from a study of metastatic and nonmetastatic thyroid tumors. At the level of the study: Repertoire comparisons spanned blood and tumor or nodule tissue from malignant and benign thyroid patients. General study results and limits: TCR beta diversity was reportedly significantly higher in malignant thyroid tumors than benign nodules, in blood and tumor.

This clone was counted at least ten times. As yet, its antigen is unknown. Thyroid surgery had not been preceded by any treatment in any patient. Germline V gene data show CDR1 as SNHLY and CDR2 as FYNNEI. V dropped 5 bases and J dropped 9; count of bases not matched to a gene: 10. This CDR3 comprises 16 residues. In the source study's methods: The authors used CDR3 differences across clinicopathological groups to build a distant-metastasis classifier for papillary thyroid cancer. Using MiXCR, TCRdb re-called clones from the PCR reads. It is TCRdb's table, rather than the study itself, that gives the V and J calls and clone size. The data contain 21,000 or so clones, over 25% of them singletons.

The sequence came from a male donor with papillary thyroid cancer or a benign thyroid nodule (not recorded which). Some clones in this sample may be carry-over from other donors' samples. V usage is TRBV2 and J usage is TRBJ2-1; TRBD2 agrees at 13 bases. Specimen: tumor tissue. The CDR3 here is CASSTSGRARGSEQFF. In DNA form, the CDR3 reads TGTGCCAGCAGTACTAGCGGGAGGGCCAGGGGTAGTGAGCAGTTCTTC.